Shown below are 5 T cell receptor beta chains from a single sample sequenced in a study of response to subunit inactivated influenza vaccine. TCRdb reanalysed the RT-PCR reads using MiXCR and keeps one entry per CDR3 protein. The sample shows approximately 520,000 distinct CDR3 sequences, approximately 24% of them seen only once. The input for sequencing was CD4+ T cells sorted from PBMCs, taken around 5 days after vaccination. These TCRs come from a man aged 50-59 years who received an inactivated influenza vaccine.

The chain links TRBV11-2 to TRBJ2-6; D unresolved. The CDR3 spans 13 residues. Germline lookup yields CDR1 SGHAT and CDR2 FQNNGV. The V gene lost 10 bases and the J gene lost 2 bases, with 9 bases spanning the gap. The CDR3 is CATKVAGANVLTF. The CDR3 DNA reads as TGTGCCACCAAGGTGGCTGGGGCCAACGTCCTGACTTTC.

The chain links TRBV12-3 or TRBV12-4 to TRBJ2-7, with TRBD2 as a possible D gene (6 bases). CDR3 length: 12 amino acids. Trimming pared 4 bases from V and 7 bases from J, leaving 11 bases between. This CDR3 reads CASSSRRGEQYF. DNA for the CDR3: TGTGCCAGCAGTTCCCGACGGGGGGAGCAGTACTTC.

The gene calls are TRBV11-2 and TRBJ1-6; weak D call: TRBD1 (6 bases). From germline, CDR1 is SGHAT and CDR2 FQNNGV. V dropped 4 bases and J dropped 14 bases, with 24 bases sitting between them. The CDR3 is 16 amino acids. CDR3 DNA sequence: TGTGCCAGCAGCTCGTGGCGTCAGGGGTTGTTTCGCACCCTCCACTTT. It is translated as CASSSWRQGLFRTLHF.

The chain uses TRBV20-1 and TRBJ2-7, with D perhaps being TRBD1 or TRBD2 (6 bases each). The V gene's germline CDR1 is DFQATT and CDR2 SNEGSKA (reference sequence). There are 15 residues in the CDR3. The germline V and J ends were trimmed by 5 bases and 6 bases, with 23 bases remaining between them. The CDR3 region is CSAFRFLDRAGEQYF. In DNA, the CDR3 is TGCAGTGCTTTTCGGTTCTTGGACAGAGCGGGCGAGCAGTACTTC.

This clonotype has just a few counts. The genes are TRBV24-1 and TRBJ2-3, with TRBD2 matching over 7 bases. There are 15 residues in the CDR3. J was trimmed by 4 bases and V by 6 bases; bases with no gene match: 9. The germline gives CDR1 KGHDR, CDR2 SFDVKD. The chain's CDR3 is CATSHERSGADTQYF. CDR3 DNA sequence: TGTGCCACCAGTCACGAGCGGAGCGGGGCAGATACGCAGTATTTT.